This TCR beta chain was identified during a study of siplizumab effects on memory and regulatory T cells (dated by TCRdb to about 2019). With respect to the entire study: The effect of the anti-CD2 antibody siplizumab on alloreactive T-cell subsets was examined in allogeneic mixed lymphocyte reactions constructed from human PBMCs.

In addition, sequencing in three donor pairs included unstimulated CD8+ effector memory subsets alongside CD4+ naive, CD8+ naive, CD8+ TEMRA and CD4+ memory subsets. Sorted unstimulated T cells, along with proliferating T cells recovered from mixed lymphocyte reactions, underwent TCRbeta CDR3 sequencing. Fresh whole blood from nine to eleven HLA-typed healthy donors was used to isolate PBMCs. This clone appeared a single time. The target of this receptor is not known. Per-nucleotide qualities are absent, and no much larger clonotype sits a single base away. Results and caveats for the whole study, not just this receptor: Siplizumab significantly reduced the cumulative frequency of alloreactive sequences traceable to unstimulated CD4+ memory T cells. About 80-96% of proliferating CD4+ or CD8+ clones could not be given a naive or memory phenotype. Compared with memory T cells, unstimulated naive T cells appeared more diverse, and naive cells seemed to make a substantial contribution to the alloresponse. Because sequences below about 10^-5 frequency were poorly captured, only a minor fraction of alloreactive clones could be mapped to unstimulated subsets. Among mappable alloreactive CD4+ clones, an average Treg-derived fraction of roughly 69% was observed with siplizumab, compared with 25% to 30% in control reactions. Whether proliferating Tregs from siplizumab cultures were suppressive was not functionally confirmed.

The method behind the library was the immunoSEQ multiplex PCR assay. Each sample had 90,000 to 100,000 TCR templates assayed by the deep sequencing platform. Genomic DNA extracted from sorted T cells was the material used for TCRbeta CDR3 sequencing. Per the authors' processing: The R programming language was used for the clonal analysis of the TCRbeta CDR3 data. Alloreactive CD4+ and CD8+ clones were identified by comparing unstimulated samples to CFSE-low samples taken after the reaction. Alloreactive CD4+ clones were assigned to regulatory or non-regulatory origin by matching sequences to sorted unstimulated Treg and non-Treg repertoires. TCRdb carries this immuneACCESS record with in-frame sequences only. Its versions omit some clonotypes, under half of them owing to an unresolved V gene in the studies checked, with the rest unexplained. V and J calls and clone size are given by that table; D and trimming were obtained from the DNA. The sample contains about 27,000 clones, roughly 82% of them found a single time. The ten top clones hold about 25% of the sample.

As encoded in the germline V gene (reference sequence), CDR1 is GTSNPN while CDR2 is SVGIG. From the cysteine through the phenylalanine, the CDR3 covers 14 amino acids. The retained sequence is limited to the CDR3, 42 bases, with the frame set at the first base. V and J are truncated by 1 base and 13 bases respectively, leaving an intervening sequence of 19 bases. This receptor was obtained from a human donor in good health. The sequenced sample consisted of memory CD4+ T cells sorted from blood. What the cell subset or site label conveys for this sample: unstimulated CD4+ memory T cells. The chain is made from TRBV30 and TRBJ1-4; the D gene identity is not certain. The nucleotide sequence reads TGTGCCTGGAGTGGTCGGGGTCAAGAAATGGGACTGTTTTTT. Its product reads: CAWSGRGQEMGLFF. Outside the CDR3, residues come from the reference TRBV30 and TRBJ1-4 proteins, so the full variable domain is: SQTIHQWPATLVQPVGSPLSLECTVEGTSNPNLYWYRQAAGRGLQLLFYSVGIGQISSEVPQNLSASRPQDRQFILSSKKLLLSDSGFYLCAWSGRGQEMGLFFGSGTQLSVL.